These 4 T cell receptor beta chains were all obtained from the same sample, sequenced in a study of radiotherapy plus CTLA-4 blockade in lung cancer. Some clones are missing from TCRdb's copy, which holds only in-frame ones; the method was immunoSEQ multiplex PCR. The data hold under 110,000 clones, with over 75% observed a single time. The material was peripheral blood, obtained from a patient treated with radiotherapy plus ipilimumab. Receptors originate from a human donor with non-small cell lung cancer that progressed on radiotherapy plus ipilimumab. Some clones in this sample may be carry-over from other donors' samples.

The chain couples TRBV7-3 to TRBJ2-3, with 7 positions matching TRBD2. The germline CDR1 and CDR2 sequences are SGHTA and FQGTGA. CDR3 length: 14 amino acids. After removal of 2 bases from V and 5 bases from J, the junction contained 4 bases not matched to a gene. DNA for the CDR3: TGTGCCAGCAGCTTATTTTCGGGGGGAGATACGCAGTATTTT. Its protein is CASSLFSGGDTQYF. The entire variable domain, with the rest obtained from reference TRBV7-3 and TRBJ2-3, is as follows: GAGVSQTPSNKVTEKGKYVELRCDPISGHTALYWYRQSLGQGPEFLIYFQGTGAADDSGLPNDRFFAVRPEGSVSTLKIQRTERGDSAVYLCASSLFSGGDTQYFGPGTRLTVL.

The gene calls are TRBV5-1 and TRBJ2-5, with D possibly TRBD2 on 6 matching bases. Germline V CDR1 and CDR2: SGHRS, YFSETQ. V was cut by 1 base and J by 7 bases, with 11 bases left in between. The CDR3 contains 13 residues. The CDR3 spells CASSLTSIGTQYF. Written as DNA, the CDR3 is TGCGCCAGCAGCTTGACTAGCATTGGGACCCAGTACTTC. Supplemented by reference TRBV5-1 and TRBJ2-5, the full variable domain reads KAGVTQTPRYLIKTRGQQVTLSCSPISGHRSVSWYQQTPGQGLQFLFEYFSETQRNKGNFPGRFSGRQFSNSRSEMNVSTLELGDSALYLCASSLTSIGTQYFGPGTRLLVL.

This chain links TRBV2 with TRBJ1-2; the match to TRBD1 covers 7 bases. Germline V gives CDR1 SNHLY, CDR2 FYNNEI. Trimming at V came to 6 bases and at J to 5 bases, leaving 12 bases not matched to a gene. This CDR3 is 15 amino acids long. CDR3 DNA: TGTGCCAGCAGCCGACCTACAGGGGTTAATTATGGCTACACCTTC. Its translation: CASSRPTGVNYGYTF.

The chain carries TRBV5-6 and TRBJ1-2; D is unresolved. This CDR3 has 13 residues. V shed 3 bases and J shed 8 bases, with 14 bases lying between them. The V gene's germline CDR1 is SGHDT and CDR2 YYEEEE. CDR3 amino acids: CASSSPGLGGYTF. CDR3 bases: TGTGCCAGCAGCTCGCCCGGACTAGGGGGCTACACCTTC.